A single sample gave rise to the 25 T cell receptor beta chains below, sequenced in a study of blood T cell repertoires in COVID-19. Here immunoSEQ multiplex PCR was the method, and the copy in TCRdb shows in-frame clones only, minus some. Of 390,000 or so clones in the sample, 90% were seen once. What was sequenced was peripheral blood. These receptors all come from a man aged 18 to 30 with active or convalescent COVID-19.

The V gene is TRBV7-2, the J gene TRBJ1-4, with D unresolved. The CDR3 loop spans 15 amino acids. Trimming cost V 2 bases and J 3 bases, with 10 bases left between them. CDR1 is SGHTA, CDR2 FQGNSA, per germline. CDR3 in amino acids: CASSLSGKANEKLFF. DNA of the CDR3: TGTGCCAGCAGCTTATCCGGGAAGGCTAATGAAAAACTGTTTTTT.

This chain uses TRBV29-1 with TRBJ1-1; D is unresolved. Germline CDR1 reads SQVTM; CDR2 reads ANQGSEA. The CDR3 is 10 residues long. Trimming pared 7 bases from V and 1 base from J, leaving 4 bases between. CDR3 bases: TGCAGCGCCAAGAACACTGAAGCTTTCTTT. It specifies CSAKNTEAFF.

The chain carries TRBV5-1 and TRBJ1-4; 7 bases fit TRBD1. CDR1 is SGHRS and CDR2 is YFSETQ in the germline V gene. The CDR3 covers 16 residues. V dropped 2 bases and J dropped 0; count of bases not matched to a gene: 4. The CDR3 sequence is CASSLQTGSTNEKLFF. The CDR3 DNA follows: TGCGCCAGCAGCTTACAGACAGGGTCAACTAATGAAAAACTGTTTTTT.

This clone was seen only once. The chain combines TRBV11-2 with TRBJ2-7; no reliable D call. Looked up from germline, CDR1 is SGHAT and CDR2 is FQNNGV. Trimming cost V 3 bases and J 2 bases, with 5 bases left between them. The CDR3 loop spans 12 amino acids. DNA for the CDR3: TGTGCCAGCAGCTTCTTAACCTACGAGCAGTACTTC. It encodes CASSFLTYEQYF. The whole variable domain, remainder taken from reference TRBV11-2 and TRBJ2-7, is EAGVAQSPRYKIIEKRQSVAFWCNPISGHATLYWYQQILGQGPKLLIQFQNNGVVDDSQLPKDRFSAERLKGVDSTLKIQPAKLEDSAVYLCASSFLTYEQYFGPGTRLTVT.

CDR3 in amino acids: CASSIDQVNNSPLHF. For the CDR3, the DNA is TGTGCCAGTAGTATAGACCAGGTGAATAATTCACCCCTCCACTTT. The chain employs TRBV19 and TRBJ1-6, with D unresolved. From germline, CDR1 is LNHDA and CDR2 SQIVND (reference sequence). Deletions cut 0 bases from V and 5 bases from J, with 8 bases between. The CDR3 is 15 residues long.

The chain links TRBV6-4 to TRBJ2-2; TRBD2 agrees at 15 bases. The V gene's germline CDR1 is MRHNA and CDR2 SNTAGT. CDR3 length: 17 residues. With V trimmed by 2 bases and J by 7 bases, 5 bases remained unmatched. The CDR3 DNA reads TGTGCCAGCAGTGACCGGACTAGCGGGAGGGCGTGCGGGGAGCTGTTTTTT. Translation: CASSDRTSGRACGELFF.

This chain connects TRBV15 to TRBJ2-5; 12 positions agree with TRBD2. This CDR3 is 16 amino acids long. Germline CDR1 reads LNHNV; CDR2 reads YYDKDF (reference sequence). Trimming took 1 base from V and 5 from J; bases not matched to a gene: 5. CDR3 DNA: TGTGCCACCAGCAGAGGACTAGCGGGAGCGGGGGAGACCCAGTACTTC. Protein product: CATSRGLAGAGETQYF. Filled out from reference TRBV15 and TRBJ2-5, the complete variable domain reads DAMVIQNPRYQVTQFGKPVTLSCSQTLNHNVMYWYQQKSSQAPKLLFHYYDKDFNNEADTPDNFQSRRPNTSFCFLDIRSPGLGDTAMYLCATSRGLAGAGETQYFGPGTRLLVL.

The rearrangement joins TRBV9 to TRBJ2-1, with D possibly TRBD1 on 5 matching bases. Looked up from germline, CDR1 is SGDLS and CDR2 is YYNGEE. CDR3 length: 16 residues. The V end was cut by 0 bases, the J end by 3 bases, with 13 bases between. The CDR3 loop is CASSVDRTGGYNEQFF. The CDR3 DNA reads TGTGCCAGCAGCGTAGACCGAACAGGCGGCTACAATGAGCAGTTCTTC.

This clone appeared a single time. V gene TRBV3-1 (or the pseudogene TRBV3-2) combines with J gene TRBJ2-1; the D gene is possibly TRBD2 (5 bases). Germline V gene sequence: CDR1 LGHDT, CDR2 YNNKEL (reference sequence). CDR3 length equals 12 residues. V was pared by 2 bases and J by 12 bases, with 11 bases between. The CDR3 DNA follows: TGTGCCAGCAGCCAAACAAACGGAGGGCAGTTCTTC. Its translation is CASSQTNGGQFF.

The rearrangement links TRBV7-3 to TRBJ2-1, with 13 bases matching TRBD2. Germline assignment: CDR1 SGHTA and CDR2 FQGTGA. Trimming removed 5 bases from V and 7 bases from J; junction bases left unmatched: 5. The CDR3 totals 15 residues. CDR3 coding DNA: TGTGCCAGCAGCAGAGGACTAGCGGGAGTAAATGAGCAGTTCTTC. This gives the protein CASSRGLAGVNEQFF.

The chain combines TRBV19 with TRBJ1-4; no clear D gene. Germline V gene sequence: CDR1 LNHDA, CDR2 SQIVND (reference sequence). This CDR3 has 14 residues. V lost 6 bases and J 4 bases, leaving 12 bases between the germline ends. The CDR3 DNA reads TGTGCCAGTAGAATCGAACTTTATAATGAAAAACTGTTTTTT. This codes for CASRIELYNEKLFF.

The V call is TRBV6-6, the J call TRBJ2-7; a weak D match, TRBD2 (5 bases). The germline V gene has CDR1 MNHNY and CDR2 SVGAGI (reference sequence). The CDR3 is made up of 14 amino acids. V lost 0 bases and J lost 3, with 9 bases in between. The CDR3 DNA reads TGTGCCAGCAGTTACTCGAGGGATGTCTACGAGCAGTACTTC. It specifies CASSYSRDVYEQYF.

The chain links TRBV6-5 to TRBJ2-7, with D perhaps matching TRBD1 (6 bases). V was shortened by 2 bases and J by 6 bases, with 17 bases between the two germline ends. Germline lookup yields CDR1 MNHEY and CDR2 SVGAGI. This CDR3 region has 15 residues. The CDR3 DNA reads TGTGCCAGCAGTTACGTCATAACCTCACAGGGCGAGCAGTACTTC. Translating gives CASSYVITSQGEQYF.

The chain carries TRBV18 and TRBJ2-7, with TRBD2 as a possible D gene (6 bases). Germline V gene data show CDR1 as KGHSH and CDR2 as LQKENI. This CDR3 has 13 residues. V shed 3 bases and J shed 1 base, with 7 bases lying between them. CDR3 sequence (DNA): TGTGCCAGCTCACCGACTAGGTCCTACGAGCAGTACTTC. Protein sequence: CASSPTRSYEQYF.

V usage is TRBV13 and J usage is TRBJ1-1; D is possibly TRBD1 (5 bases). CDR1 is PRHDT and CDR2 is FYEKMQ in the germline V gene (reference sequence). The CDR3 has 14 amino acids. V lost 2 bases, J lost 1 base, and 8 bases lay in between. The CDR3, as DNA: TGTGCCAGCAGCTTAAACAGGCAGAACACTGAAGCTTTCTTT. It codes for CASSLNRQNTEAFF.

As to this clone: The sample contains more than one DNA sequence encoding this CDR3. The DNA of the CDR3 is TGTGCCAGCAGCCCACAGGGATCCTACGAGCAGTACTTC. It specifies CASSPQGSYEQYF. The chain uses TRBV12-3 or TRBV12-4 and TRBJ2-7, with D possibly matching TRBD1 (6 bases). The CDR3 contains 13 residues. Trimming stripped 6 bases from V and 1 base from J, with 10 bases between.

DNA of the CDR3: TGCGCCAGCAGTCTGGACAGCTATAGCAATCAGCCCCAGCATTTT. This sequence encodes CASSLDSYSNQPQHF. The genes are TRBV5-1 and TRBJ1-5, with D maybe TRBD1 (6 bases). In germline, CDR1 is SGHRS, CDR2 YFSETQ. This CDR3 comprises 15 residues. The V and J ends lost 5 bases and 0 bases respectively, with 12 bases between them.

CDR3 bases: TGTGCCAGCAGCTTGGGTGTTCGGACATTGGAAAAACTGTTTTTT. Translating it yields CASSLGVRTLEKLFF. The rearrangement joins TRBV5-8 to TRBJ1-4; D possibly corresponds to TRBD1 (5 bases). Germline assignment: CDR1 SGHTS and CDR2 YDEGEE. Trimming cost V 0 bases and J 8 bases, with 14 bases left between them. This CDR3 spans 15 amino acids.

This rearrangement joins TRBV4-3 to TRBJ1-1; 8 positions match TRBD1. After removal of 5 bases from V and 5 bases from J, the junction contained 4 bases not matched to a gene. The CDR3 consists of 13 residues. Per germline, CDR1 LGHNA and CDR2 YSLEER. The chain's CDR3 is CASSKTGGTEAFF. The CDR3, as DNA: TGCGCCAGCAGCAAAACAGGGGGTACTGAAGCTTTCTTT.

The chain uses TRBV6-5 and TRBJ1-1, with 7 bases identical to TRBD1. V lost 6 bases to trimming and J lost 5 bases; unmatched junction nucleotides: 9. There are 14 residues in the CDR3. Germline V gene lookup returns CDR1 MNHEY and CDR2 SVGAGI. CDR3 coding DNA: TGTGCCAGCAGCCCCCGACAGGGCAGGACTGAAGCTTTCTTT. It encodes CASSPRQGRTEAFF.

CDR3 coding DNA: TGTGCCAGCAGCTTTCAGTCTGAATACGAGCAGTACTTC. This sequence encodes CASSFQSEYEQYF. The chain recombines TRBV7-9 with TRBJ2-7; D is ambiguous. The CDR3 has 13 amino acids. CDR1 is SEHNR and CDR2 is FQNEAQ in the germline V gene (reference sequence). Trimming pared 3 bases from V and 4 bases from J, leaving 10 bases between.

The chain has TRBV27 and TRBJ1-4, with 8 bases lining up with TRBD1. The ends lost 5 bases at V and 8 bases at J; junction bases unmatched: 7. The CDR3 sequence is 14 residues long. Germline-derived CDR1 and CDR2 are MNHEY and SMNVEV (reference sequence). In DNA form, the CDR3 reads TGTGCCAGCAGTGACCGGGACAGGTCAGAAAAACTGTTTTTT. Its protein product is CASSDRDRSEKLFF.

This rearrangement joins TRBV4-3 to TRBJ2-7, with unresolved D. The CDR3 loop spans 13 amino acids. The V gene lost 0 bases and the J gene lost 6 bases, with 9 bases spanning the gap. The germline CDR1 and CDR2 sequences are LGHNA and YSLEER. The CDR3 loop reads CASSQDRYGEQYF. The CDR3 bases are TGCGCCAGCAGCCAAGACAGGTATGGCGAGCAGTACTTC.

As to this clone: This same CDR3 is encoded by further DNA sequences in the sample. The chain couples TRBV5-1 to TRBJ2-1; D uncertain. V dropped 4 bases and J dropped 0 bases, with 5 bases sitting between them. Germline CDR1 is SGHRS and CDR2 is YFSETQ. The CDR3 is 13 residues long. CDR3 DNA sequence: TGCGCCAGCAGCCCGAGCTCCTACAATGAGCAGTTCTTC. Translation gives CASSPSSYNEQFF.

Worth noting for this clone: Sequence at one end of the junction differs from germline and may be a read error. CDR3 amino acids: CASSDGQMSSGANVLTF. In DNA, the CDR3 is TGCGCCAGCAGCGACGGACAGATGAGCTCTGGGGCCAACGTGCTGACTTTC. This chain uses TRBV5-1 with TRBJ2-6; D may be TRBD1 (6 bases). The CDR3 is 17 residues long. Germline lookup yields CDR1 SGHRS and CDR2 YFSETQ.